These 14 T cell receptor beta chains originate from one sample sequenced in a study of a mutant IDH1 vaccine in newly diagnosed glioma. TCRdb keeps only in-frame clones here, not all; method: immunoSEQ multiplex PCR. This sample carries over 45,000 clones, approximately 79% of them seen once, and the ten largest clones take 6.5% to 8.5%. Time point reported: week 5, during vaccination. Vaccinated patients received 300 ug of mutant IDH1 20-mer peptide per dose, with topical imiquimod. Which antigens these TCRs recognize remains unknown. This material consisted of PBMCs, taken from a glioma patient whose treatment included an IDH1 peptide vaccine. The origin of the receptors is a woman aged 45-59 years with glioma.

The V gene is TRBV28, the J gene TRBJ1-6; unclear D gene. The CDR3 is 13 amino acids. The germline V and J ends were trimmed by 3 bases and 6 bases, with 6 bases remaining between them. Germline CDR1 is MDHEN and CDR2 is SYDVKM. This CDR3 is CASSLGVNSPLHF. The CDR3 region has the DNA TGTGCCAGCAGTTTGGGAGTTAATTCACCCCTCCACTTT.

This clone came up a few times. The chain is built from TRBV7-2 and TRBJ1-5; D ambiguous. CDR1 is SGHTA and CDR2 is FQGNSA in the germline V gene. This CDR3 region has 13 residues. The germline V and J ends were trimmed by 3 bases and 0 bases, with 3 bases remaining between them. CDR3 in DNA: TGTGCCAGCAGCTTTGATAGCAATCAGCCCCAGCATTTT. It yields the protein CASSFDSNQPQHF.

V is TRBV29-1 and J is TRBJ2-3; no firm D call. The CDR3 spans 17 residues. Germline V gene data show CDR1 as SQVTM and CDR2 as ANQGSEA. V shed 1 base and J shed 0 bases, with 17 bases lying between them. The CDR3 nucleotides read TGCAGCGTTGAAGGCCCGTCGCGACACACTAGCACAGATACGCAGTATTTT. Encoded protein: CSVEGPSRHTSTDTQYF.

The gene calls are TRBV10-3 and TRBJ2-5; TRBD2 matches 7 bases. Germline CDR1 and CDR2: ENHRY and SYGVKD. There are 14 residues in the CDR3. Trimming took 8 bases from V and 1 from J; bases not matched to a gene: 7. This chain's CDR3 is CAIGGAGSQETQYF. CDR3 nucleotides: TGTGCCATCGGTGGAGCGGGGAGCCAAGAGACCCAGTACTTC.

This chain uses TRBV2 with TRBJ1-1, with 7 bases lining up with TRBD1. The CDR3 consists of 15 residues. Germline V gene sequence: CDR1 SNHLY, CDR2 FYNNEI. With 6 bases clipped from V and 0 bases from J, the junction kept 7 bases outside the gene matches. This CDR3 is CASRRTTGMNTEAFF. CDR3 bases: TGTGCCAGCAGAAGAACGACAGGGATGAACACTGAAGCTTTCTTT.

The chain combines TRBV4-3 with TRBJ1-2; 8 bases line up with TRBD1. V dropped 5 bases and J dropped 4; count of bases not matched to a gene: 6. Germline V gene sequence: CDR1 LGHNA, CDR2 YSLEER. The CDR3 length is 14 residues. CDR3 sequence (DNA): TGCGCCAGCAGCGAAACAGGGGGTGGCTATGGCTACACCTTC. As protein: CASSETGGGYGYTF.

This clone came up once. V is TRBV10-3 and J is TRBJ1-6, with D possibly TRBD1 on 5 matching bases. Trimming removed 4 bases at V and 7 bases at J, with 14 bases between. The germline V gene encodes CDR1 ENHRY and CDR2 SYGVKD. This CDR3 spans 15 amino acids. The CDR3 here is CAISAKQEANSPLHF. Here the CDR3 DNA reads TGTGCCATCAGTGCGAAACAGGAAGCCAATTCACCCCTCCACTTT.

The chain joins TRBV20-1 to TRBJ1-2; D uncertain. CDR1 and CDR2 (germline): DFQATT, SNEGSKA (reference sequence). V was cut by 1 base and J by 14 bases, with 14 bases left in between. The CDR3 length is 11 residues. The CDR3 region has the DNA TGCAGTGCTAGAGGAATAGGGCAGTGGACCTTC. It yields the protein CSARGIGQWTF.

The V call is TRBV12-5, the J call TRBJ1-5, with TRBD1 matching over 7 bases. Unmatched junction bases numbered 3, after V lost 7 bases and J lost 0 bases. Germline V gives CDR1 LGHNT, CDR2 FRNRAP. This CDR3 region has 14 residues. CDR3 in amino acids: CASATGDSNQPQHF. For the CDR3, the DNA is TGTGCTAGTGCAACAGGGGATAGCAATCAGCCCCAGCATTTT.

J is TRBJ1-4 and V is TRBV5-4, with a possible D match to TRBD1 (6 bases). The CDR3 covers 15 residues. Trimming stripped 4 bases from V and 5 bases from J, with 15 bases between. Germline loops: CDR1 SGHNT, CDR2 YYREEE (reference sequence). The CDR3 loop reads CASSPTTGPNEKLFF. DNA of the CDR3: TGTGCCAGCAGCCCTACGACAGGCCCCAATGAAAAACTGTTTTTT.

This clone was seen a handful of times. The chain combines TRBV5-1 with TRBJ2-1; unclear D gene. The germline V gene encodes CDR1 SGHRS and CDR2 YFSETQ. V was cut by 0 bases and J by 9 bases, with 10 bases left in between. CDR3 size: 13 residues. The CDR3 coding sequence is TGCGCCAGCAGCTTGGTAGGGCGTGCTGAGCAGTTCTTC. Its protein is CASSLVGRAEQFF. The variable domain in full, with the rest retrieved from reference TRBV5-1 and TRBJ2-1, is KAGVTQTPRYLIKTRGQQVTLSCSPISGHRSVSWYQQTPGQGLQFLFEYFSETQRNKGNFPGRFSGRQFSNSRSEMNVSTLELGDSALYLCASSLVGRAEQFFGPGTRLTVL.

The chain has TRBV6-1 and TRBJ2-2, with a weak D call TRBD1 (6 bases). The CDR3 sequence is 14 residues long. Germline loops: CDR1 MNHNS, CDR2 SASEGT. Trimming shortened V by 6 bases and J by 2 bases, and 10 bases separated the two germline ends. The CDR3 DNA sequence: TGTGCCAGCAGCCTGACAGGAAACACCGGGGAGCTGTTTTTT. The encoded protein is CASSLTGNTGELFF.

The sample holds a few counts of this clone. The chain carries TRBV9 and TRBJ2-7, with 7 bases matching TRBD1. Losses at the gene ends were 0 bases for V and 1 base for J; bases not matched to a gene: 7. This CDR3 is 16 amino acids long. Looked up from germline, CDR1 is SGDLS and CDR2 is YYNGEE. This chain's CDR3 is CASSVETGQLSYEQYF. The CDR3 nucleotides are TGTGCCAGCAGCGTAGAGACGGGACAGTTATCCTACGAGCAGTACTTC.

The chain's CDR3 is CASSATGGSGYTF. Written as DNA, the CDR3 is TGTGCCAGCAGCGCGACAGGGGGATCGGGCTACACCTTC. The chain is built from TRBV9 and TRBJ1-2, with 9 bases aligning to TRBD1. Trimming cost V 3 bases and J 8 bases; bases outside gene matches: 5. Germline V gives CDR1 SGDLS, CDR2 YYNGEE. This CDR3 is built from 13 residues.